Below, 9 T cell receptor beta chains from the same sample are listed, as sequenced in a study of shared clonotypes between healthy human individuals. Generated by immunoSEQ multiplex PCR, the TCRdb table keeps only in-frame clones and is missing some. Here the sample spans roughly 480,000 clones, less than 80% being singletons. The sample was PBMCs. All receptors come from a middle-aged woman in good health. Some clones in this sample may be carry-over from other donors' samples.

The genes are TRBV13 and TRBJ2-5, with D hard to call. Trimming removed 4 bases at V and 4 bases at J, with 4 bases between. Germline V CDR1 and CDR2: PRHDT, FYEKMQ (reference sequence). This CDR3 has 11 amino acids. In DNA form, the CDR3 reads TGTGCCAGCAGCTCCAGAGAGACCCAGTACTTC. This codes for CASSSRETQYF.

CDR3 DNA: TGCGCCAGCAGCTCACCTACACGACAGACCACCGGGGAGCTGTTTTTT. This gives the protein CASSSPTRQTTGELFF. The chain links TRBV5-1 to TRBJ2-2, with D possibly matching TRBD1 (5 bases). The length of the CDR3 is 16 residues. The ends were cut back, 3 bases at V and 4 bases at J, with 16 bases in the middle. Germline lookup yields CDR1 SGHRS and CDR2 YFSETQ.

This CDR3 reads CASRFQENTGELFF. The DNA for the CDR3 is TGTGCCAGCAGGTTCCAGGAGAACACCGGGGAGCTGTTTTTT. This chain joins TRBV6-1 and TRBJ2-2; D uncertain. Deletions cut 6 bases from V and 1 base from J, with 9 bases between. Germline lookup yields CDR1 MNHNS and CDR2 SASEGT. This CDR3 is 14 amino acids long.

This chain links TRBV29-1 with TRBJ1-1; 10 nucleotides line up with TRBD1. Germline trimming cut 5 bases from V and 3 bases from J; bases unmatched to any gene: 6. CDR3 length: 14 amino acids. The germline gives CDR1 SQVTM, CDR2 ANQGSEA. CDR3 region: CSVPDRGPDTEAFF. The CDR3 DNA reads TGCAGCGTTCCTGACAGGGGGCCTGACACTGAAGCTTTCTTT.

The chain combines TRBV28 with TRBJ2-7; D possibly uses TRBD1 or TRBD2 (5 bases each). V dropped 3 bases and J dropped 0 bases, with 12 bases sitting between them. Germline CDR1 is MDHEN and CDR2 is SYDVKM. The CDR3 loop spans 15 amino acids. The CDR3: CASSFVGTTSYEQYF. The CDR3 nucleotides are TGTGCCAGCAGTTTTGTCGGGACGACCTCCTACGAGCAGTACTTC.

The J gene is TRBJ1-1, the V gene TRBV10-3; tentatively, D is TRBD1 (5 bases). The germline V and J ends were trimmed by 1 base and 10 bases, with 10 bases remaining between them. Germline loops: CDR1 ENHRY, CDR2 SYGVKD. There are 12 residues in the CDR3. In nucleotides, the CDR3 is TGTGCCATCAGTGAGTGGGGAAGGGGAGCTTTCTTT. It encodes CAISEWGRGAFF.

This chain joins TRBV21-1 and TRBJ2-1; TRBD2 reflects the table's D call only, with no check against the DNA. TRBV21-1 is classified as a pseudogene. This CDR3 is built from 21 residues. Here the CDR3 DNA reads TGTGCCAGCAGCTTAACCTTCAGGGGGACTAGCGGGAAGGTTTATAACAATGAGCAGTTCTTC. Its translation: CASSLTFRGTSGKVYNNEQFF.

V and J are TRBV6-6 and TRBJ1-3; 8 bases align to TRBD1. The CDR3 has 15 residues. CDR1 is MNHNY, CDR2 SVGAGI, per germline (reference sequence). With V trimmed by 0 bases and J by 2 bases, 0 bases remained unmatched. The CDR3, as DNA: TGTGCCAGCAGTTACTCGGACAGGGCTGGAAACACCATATATTTT. Protein product: CASSYSDRAGNTIYF.

The chain has TRBV7-2 and TRBJ2-7, with D perhaps TRBD2 (5 bases). Per germline, CDR1 SGHTA and CDR2 FQGNSA. The CDR3 consists of 13 residues. Trimming cost V 4 bases and J 4 bases, with 11 bases left between them. CDR3 sequence: CASSSRGLYEQYF. For the CDR3, the DNA is TGTGCCAGCAGCTCCCGTGGACTTTACGAGCAGTACTTC.